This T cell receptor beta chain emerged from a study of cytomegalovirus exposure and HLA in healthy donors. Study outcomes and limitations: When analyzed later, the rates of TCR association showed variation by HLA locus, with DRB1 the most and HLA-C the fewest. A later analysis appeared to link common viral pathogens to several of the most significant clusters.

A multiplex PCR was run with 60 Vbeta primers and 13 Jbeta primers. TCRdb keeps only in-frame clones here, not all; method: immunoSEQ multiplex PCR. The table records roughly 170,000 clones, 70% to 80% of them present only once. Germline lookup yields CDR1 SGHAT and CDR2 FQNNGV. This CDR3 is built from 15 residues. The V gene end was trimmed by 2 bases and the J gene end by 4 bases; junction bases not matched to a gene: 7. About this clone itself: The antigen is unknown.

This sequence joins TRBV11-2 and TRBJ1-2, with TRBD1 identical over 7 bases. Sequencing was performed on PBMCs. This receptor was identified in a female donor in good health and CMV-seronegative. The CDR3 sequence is CASSLMGQTLYGYTF. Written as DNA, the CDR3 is TGTGCCAGCAGCTTAATGGGACAGACCCTCTATGGCTACACCTTC.